This T cell receptor beta chain came from a study of metastatic and nonmetastatic thyroid tumors. About the study: Across peripheral blood and tumor or nodule tissue samples taken from malignant and benign thyroid patients, the repertoires were compared with one another.

V was cut by 1 base and J by 1 base, with 5 bases left in between. Looked up from germline, CDR1 is SGHTA and CDR2 is FQGNSA. The CDR3 totals 13 residues. Original analysis: Building a distant-metastasis classifier for papillary thyroid cancer drew on CDR3 differences across clinicopathological groups. MiXCR reprocessed the PCR reads for TCRdb. These V and J calls rely on TCRdb rather than the paper's analysis. The sample lists about 33,000 clones; approximately 17% were seen once. Before thyroid surgery, none of the patients had received any treatment. The rearrangement joins TRBV7-2 to TRBJ2-7; D call uncertain. Sequenced: blood. The sequence was obtained from a female donor with papillary thyroid cancer or a benign thyroid nodule (not recorded which). Some clones in this sample may be carry-over from other donors' samples. CDR3: CASSLGASYEQYF. CDR3 DNA sequence: TGTGCCAGCAGCTTAGGTGCATCCTACGAGCAGTACTTC.